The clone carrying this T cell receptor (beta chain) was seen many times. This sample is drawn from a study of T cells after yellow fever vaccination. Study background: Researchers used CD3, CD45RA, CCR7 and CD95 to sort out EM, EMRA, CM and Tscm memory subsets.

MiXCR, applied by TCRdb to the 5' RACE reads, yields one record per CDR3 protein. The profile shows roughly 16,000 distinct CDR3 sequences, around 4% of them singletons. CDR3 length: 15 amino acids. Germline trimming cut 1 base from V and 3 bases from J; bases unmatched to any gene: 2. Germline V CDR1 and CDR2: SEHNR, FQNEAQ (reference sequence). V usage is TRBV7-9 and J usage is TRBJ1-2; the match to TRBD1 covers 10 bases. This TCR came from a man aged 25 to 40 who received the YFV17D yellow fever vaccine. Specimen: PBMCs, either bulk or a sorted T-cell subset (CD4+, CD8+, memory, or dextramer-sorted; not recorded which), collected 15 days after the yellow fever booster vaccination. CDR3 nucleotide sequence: TGTGCCAGCAGCTTAGGGACAGGGGGATACTATGGCTACACCTTC. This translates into CASSLGTGGYYGYTF. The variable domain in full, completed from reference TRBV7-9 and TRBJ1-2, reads DTGVSQNPRHKITKRGQNVTFRCDPISEHNRLYWYRQTLGQGPEFLTYFQNEAQLEKSRLLSDRFSAERPKGSFSTLEIQRTEQGDSAMYLCASSLGTGGYYGYTFGSGTRLTVV.